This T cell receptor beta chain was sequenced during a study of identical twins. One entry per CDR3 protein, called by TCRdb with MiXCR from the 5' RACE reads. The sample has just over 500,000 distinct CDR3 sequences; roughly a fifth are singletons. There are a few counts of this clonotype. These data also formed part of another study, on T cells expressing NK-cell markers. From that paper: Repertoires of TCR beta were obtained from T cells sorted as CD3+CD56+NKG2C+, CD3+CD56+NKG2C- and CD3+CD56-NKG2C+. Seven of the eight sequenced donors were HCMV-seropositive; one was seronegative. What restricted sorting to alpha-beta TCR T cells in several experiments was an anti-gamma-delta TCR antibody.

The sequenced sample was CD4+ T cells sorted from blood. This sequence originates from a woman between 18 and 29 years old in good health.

CDR3 sequence: CASSQLAGGDEQFF. In DNA, the CDR3 is TGTGCCAGCAGCCAACTAGCGGGAGGGGATGAGCAGTTCTTC. The chain links TRBV3-1 to TRBJ2-1; 12 bases align to TRBD2. The CDR3 has 14 residues. Germline assignment: CDR1 LGHDT and CDR2 YNNKEL (reference sequence). With 2 bases clipped from V and 8 bases from J, the junction kept 1 base outside the gene matches.